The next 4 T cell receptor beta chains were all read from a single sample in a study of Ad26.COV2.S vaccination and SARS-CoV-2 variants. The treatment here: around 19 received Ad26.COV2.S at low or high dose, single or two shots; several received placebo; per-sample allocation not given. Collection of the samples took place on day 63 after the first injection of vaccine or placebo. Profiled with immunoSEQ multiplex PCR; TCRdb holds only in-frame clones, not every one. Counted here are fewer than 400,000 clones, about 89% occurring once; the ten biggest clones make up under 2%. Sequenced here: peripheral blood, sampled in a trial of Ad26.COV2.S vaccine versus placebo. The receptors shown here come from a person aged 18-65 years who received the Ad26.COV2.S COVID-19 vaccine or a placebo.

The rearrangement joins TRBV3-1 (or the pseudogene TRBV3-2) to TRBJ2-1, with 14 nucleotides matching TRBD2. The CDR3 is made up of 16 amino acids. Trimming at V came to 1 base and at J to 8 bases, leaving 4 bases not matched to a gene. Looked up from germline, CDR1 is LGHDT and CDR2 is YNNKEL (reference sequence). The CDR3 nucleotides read TGTGCCAGCAGCCAAGCGACTAGCGGGAGGGCCCATGAGCAGTTCTTC. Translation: CASSQATSGRAHEQFF.

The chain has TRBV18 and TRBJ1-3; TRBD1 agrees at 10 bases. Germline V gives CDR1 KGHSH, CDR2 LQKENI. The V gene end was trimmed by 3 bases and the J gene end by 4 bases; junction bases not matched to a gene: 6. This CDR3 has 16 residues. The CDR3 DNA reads TGTGCCAGCTCACCTGGGACAGGGGCAGGAGGAAACACCATATATTTT. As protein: CASSPGTGAGGNTIYF.

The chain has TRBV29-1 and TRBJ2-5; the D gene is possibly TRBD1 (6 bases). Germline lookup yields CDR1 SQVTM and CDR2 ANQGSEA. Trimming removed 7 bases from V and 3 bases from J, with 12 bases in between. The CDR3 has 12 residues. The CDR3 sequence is CSAEDSKETQYF. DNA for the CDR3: TGCAGCGCGGAGGACAGCAAAGAGACCCAGTACTTC.

The DNA for the CDR3 is TGTGCCAGCAGCCAAAGTGGACTAGCGGGGATCAGTGAGCAGTTCTTC. This translates into CASSQSGLAGISEQFF. V is TRBV14 and J is TRBJ2-1, with 12 nucleotides matching TRBD2. The trim removed 2 bases at V and 9 bases at J, leaving 8 bases unmatched. This CDR3 contains 16 residues. Germline CDR1 is SGHDN and CDR2 is FVKESK.